This T cell receptor beta chain was sequenced for a study of early T cells in non-severe SARS-CoV-2 infection. This clonotype was counted at least ten times. This CDR3 has 13 amino acids. Trimming cost V 9 bases and J 1 base, with 11 bases left between them. CDR1 and CDR2 (germline): MNHNS, SASEGT. A single record per CDR3 protein comes from TCRdb applying MiXCR to the 5' RACE reads. The sample yields tens of thousands of distinct CDR3 sequences, over 9% seen once. The TCR sequence derives from an adult who was a healthcare worker with PCR-confirmed SARS-CoV-2 infection or an uninfected control (not recorded which). What was sequenced was whole blood. The gene calls are TRBV6-1 and TRBJ2-3; D call uncertain. The CDR3: CARPSWGTDTQYF. DNA for the CDR3: TGTGCCAGGCCGTCCTGGGGCACAGATACGCAGTATTTT.